The rows below give T cell receptor beta chains drawn from one sample of a study of T cell responses to AZD1222 COVID-19 vaccine. Measured with immunoSEQ multiplex PCR; TCRdb has only the in-frame clones, and not every one. The sample lists approximately 130,000 clones; roughly 85% were seen once. Sequencing used peripheral blood, obtained on day 0 of AZD1222 vaccination. The receptor set was obtained from an adult in good health. The CDR3 runs from the conserved cysteine through the conserved F or W.

v_call cdr3_aa
TRBV15 CATSRELLERAFF
TRBV2 CASSNQGADYEQFF
TRBV6-5 CASSRARYNGNTIYF
TRBV28 CASTQPLSTGELFF
TRBV27 CASRPYRANEKLFF
TRBV3-1/TRBV3-2 CASSQENPVGSYTHYGYTF
TRBV5-6 CASSPRTGVGLGQPQHF
TRBV4-2 CASSQVGSGNQPQHF
TRBV30 CAWTPQGVNTIYF
TRBV9 CASSPSGGLKEKLFF
TRBV30 CAWEGRENTEAFF
TRBV3-1/TRBV3-2 CASNHRQGDEAFF
TRBV18 CASSELAGVDTQYF
TRBV9 CASSVERDRVGEQYF
TRBV6-5 CASSALDSAYGYTF
TRBV24-1 CATSGEGEIYGYTF
TRBV7-2 CASSKGTSNQPQHF
TRBV24-1 CATSDSGTGDKETQYF
TRBV6-4 CASSDYRGSEAFF
TRBV18 CASSVLQIDEQYF
TRBV6-6 CASRQGHTQPQHF
TRBV7-2 CASSTGARNQPQHF
TRBV2 CASRYEGQSGYTF
TRBV18 CASSTGLHSYNEQFF
TRBV6-5 CASKSGWGQETQYF
TRBV28 CASSSRRLNTEAFF
TRBV15 CATEDVANTGELFF
TRBV5-1 CASSLVRGNYSNQPQHF
TRBV28 CASSLLQDGYEQYF
TRBV30 CAWSVPPDEQYF